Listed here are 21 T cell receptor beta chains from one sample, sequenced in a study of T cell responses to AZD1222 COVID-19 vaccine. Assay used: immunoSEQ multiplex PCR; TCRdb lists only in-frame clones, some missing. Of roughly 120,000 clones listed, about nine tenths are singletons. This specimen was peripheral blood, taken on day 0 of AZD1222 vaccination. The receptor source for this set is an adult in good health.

The CDR3 is CASSPMWRGPLCDQPQHF. DNA for the CDR3: TGCGCCAGCAGTCCCATGTGGAGGGGCCCCCTATGTGATCAGCCCCAGCATTTT. This chain uses TRBV23-1 with TRBJ1-5; maybe TRBD1 (5 bases). TRBV23-1 is filed as an ORF, its function uncertain. With 4 bases removed from V and 5 bases from J, the gap between germline ends came to 24 bases. The CDR3 contains 18 residues.

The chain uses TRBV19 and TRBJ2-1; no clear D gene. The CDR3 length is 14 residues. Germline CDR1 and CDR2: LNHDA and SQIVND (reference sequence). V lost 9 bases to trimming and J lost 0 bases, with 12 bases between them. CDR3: CASTPAVSYNEQFF. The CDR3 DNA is TGTGCCAGCACTCCCGCCGTCTCCTACAATGAGCAGTTCTTC.

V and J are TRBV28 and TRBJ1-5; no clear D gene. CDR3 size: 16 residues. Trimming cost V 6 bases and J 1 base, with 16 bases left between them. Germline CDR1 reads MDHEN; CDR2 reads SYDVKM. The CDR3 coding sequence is TGTGCCAGCAGAGACTCCAGGTTACCAAGCAATCAGCCCCAGCATTTT. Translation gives CASRDSRLPSNQPQHF.

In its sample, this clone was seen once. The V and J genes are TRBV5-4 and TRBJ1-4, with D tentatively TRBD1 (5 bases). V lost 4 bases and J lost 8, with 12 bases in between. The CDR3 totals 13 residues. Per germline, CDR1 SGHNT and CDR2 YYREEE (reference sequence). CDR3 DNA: TGTGCCAGCAGCATTGGGGCAGGAGAAAAACTGTTTTTT. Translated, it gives CASSIGAGEKLFF. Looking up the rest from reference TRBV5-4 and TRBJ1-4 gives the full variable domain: ETGVTQSPTHLIKTRGQQVTLRCSSQSGHNTVSWYQQALGQGPQFIFQYYREEENGRGNFPPRFSGLQFPNYSSELNVNALELDDSALYLCASSIGAGEKLFFGSGTQLSVL.

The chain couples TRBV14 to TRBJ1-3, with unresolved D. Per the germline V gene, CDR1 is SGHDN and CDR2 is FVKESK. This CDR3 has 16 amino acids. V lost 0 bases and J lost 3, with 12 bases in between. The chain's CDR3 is CASSQDTGRVGNTIYF. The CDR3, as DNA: TGTGCCAGCAGCCAAGATACCGGGAGAGTTGGAAACACCATATATTTT. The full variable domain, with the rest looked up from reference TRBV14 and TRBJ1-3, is EAGVTQFPSHSVIEKGQTVTLRCDPISGHDNLYWYRRVMGKEIKFLLHFVKESKQDESGMPNNRFLAERTGGTYSTLKVQPAELEDSGVYFCASSQDTGRVGNTIYFGEGSWLTVV.

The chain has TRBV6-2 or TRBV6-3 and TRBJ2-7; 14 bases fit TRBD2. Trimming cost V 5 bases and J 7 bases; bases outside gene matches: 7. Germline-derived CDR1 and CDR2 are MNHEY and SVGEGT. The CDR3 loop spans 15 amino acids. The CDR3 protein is CASSQGTSGSREQYF. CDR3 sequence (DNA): TGTGCCAGCAGTCAGGGGACTAGCGGGAGCCGGGAGCAGTACTTC.

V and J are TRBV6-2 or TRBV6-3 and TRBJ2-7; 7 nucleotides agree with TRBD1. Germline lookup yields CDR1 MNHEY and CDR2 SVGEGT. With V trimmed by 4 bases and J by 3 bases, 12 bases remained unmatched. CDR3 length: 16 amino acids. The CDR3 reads CASSFGGQAIYYEQYF. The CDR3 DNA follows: TGTGCCAGCAGTTTTGGAGGACAGGCCATCTACTACGAGCAGTACTTC.

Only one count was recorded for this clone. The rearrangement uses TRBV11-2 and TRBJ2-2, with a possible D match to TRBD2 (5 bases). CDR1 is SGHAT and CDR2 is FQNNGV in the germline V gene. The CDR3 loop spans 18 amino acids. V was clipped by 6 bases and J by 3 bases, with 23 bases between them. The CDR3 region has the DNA TGTGCCAGCAGTAAAAACGGGGTGGGCGCGGAAGACACCGGGGAGCTGTTTTTT. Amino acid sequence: CASSKNGVGAEDTGELFF.

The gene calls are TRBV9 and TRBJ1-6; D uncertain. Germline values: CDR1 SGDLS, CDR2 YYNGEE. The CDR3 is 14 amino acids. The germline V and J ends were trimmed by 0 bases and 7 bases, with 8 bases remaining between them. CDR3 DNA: TGTGCCAGCAGCGTAGCACGTCCAAATTCACCCCTCCACTTT. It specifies CASSVARPNSPLHF.

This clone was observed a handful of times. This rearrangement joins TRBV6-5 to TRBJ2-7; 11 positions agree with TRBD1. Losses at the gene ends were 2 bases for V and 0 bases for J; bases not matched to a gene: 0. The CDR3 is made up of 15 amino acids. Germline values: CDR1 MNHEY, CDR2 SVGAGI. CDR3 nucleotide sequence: TGTGCCAGCAGTTACGGGACAGGGGGCTCCTACGAGCAGTACTTC. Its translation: CASSYGTGGSYEQYF.

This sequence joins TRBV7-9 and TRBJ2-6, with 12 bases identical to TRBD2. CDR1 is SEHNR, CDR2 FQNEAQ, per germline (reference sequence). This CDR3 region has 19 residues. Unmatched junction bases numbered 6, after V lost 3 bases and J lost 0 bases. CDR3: CASSLGLAGPYSGANVLTF. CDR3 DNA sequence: TGTGCCAGCAGCTTGGGACTAGCGGGTCCCTACTCTGGGGCCAACGTCCTGACTTTC.

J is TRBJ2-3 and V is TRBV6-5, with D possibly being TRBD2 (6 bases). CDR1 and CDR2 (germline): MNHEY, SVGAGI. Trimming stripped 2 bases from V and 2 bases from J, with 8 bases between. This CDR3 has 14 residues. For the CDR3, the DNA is TGTGCCAGCAGTTACGTAGCGGACACAGATACGCAGTATTTT. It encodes CASSYVADTDTQYF.

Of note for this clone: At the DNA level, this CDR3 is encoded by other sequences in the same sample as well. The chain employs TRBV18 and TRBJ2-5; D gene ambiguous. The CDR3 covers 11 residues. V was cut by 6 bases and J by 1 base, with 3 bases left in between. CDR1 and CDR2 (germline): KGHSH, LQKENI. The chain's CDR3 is CASSIQETQYF. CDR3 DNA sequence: TGTGCCAGCTCCATCCAAGAGACCCAGTACTTC.

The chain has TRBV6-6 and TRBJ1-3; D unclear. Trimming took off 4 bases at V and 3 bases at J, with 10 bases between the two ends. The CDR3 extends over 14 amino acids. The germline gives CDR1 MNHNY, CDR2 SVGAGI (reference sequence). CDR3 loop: CASSSLDGGNTIYF. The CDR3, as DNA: TGTGCCAGCAGTTCCTTGGACGGTGGAAACACCATATATTTT.

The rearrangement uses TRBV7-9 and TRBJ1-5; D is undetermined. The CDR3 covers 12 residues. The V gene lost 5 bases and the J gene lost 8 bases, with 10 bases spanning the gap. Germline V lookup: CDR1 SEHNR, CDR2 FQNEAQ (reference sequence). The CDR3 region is CASSHGIEPQHF. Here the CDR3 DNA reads TGTGCCAGCAGCCACGGCATCGAGCCCCAGCATTTT.

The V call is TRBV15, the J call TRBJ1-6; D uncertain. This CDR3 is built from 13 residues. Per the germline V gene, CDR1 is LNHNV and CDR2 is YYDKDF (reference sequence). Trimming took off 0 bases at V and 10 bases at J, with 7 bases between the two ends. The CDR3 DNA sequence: TGTGCCACCAGCAGAGATCCGGGGTCACCCCTCCACTTT. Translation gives CATSRDPGSPLHF.

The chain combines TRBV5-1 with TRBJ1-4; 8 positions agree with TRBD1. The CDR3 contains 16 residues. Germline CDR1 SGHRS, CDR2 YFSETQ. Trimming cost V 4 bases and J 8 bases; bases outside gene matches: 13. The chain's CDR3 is CASSPSGQGVREKLFF. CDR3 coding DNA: TGCGCCAGCAGCCCATCCGGACAGGGTGTTCGGGAAAAACTGTTTTTT.

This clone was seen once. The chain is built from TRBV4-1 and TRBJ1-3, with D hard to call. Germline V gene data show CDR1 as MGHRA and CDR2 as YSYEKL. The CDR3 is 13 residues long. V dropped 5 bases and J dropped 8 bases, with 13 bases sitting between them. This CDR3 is CASSSREGDTIYF. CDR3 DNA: TGCGCCAGCAGCTCCCGGGAGGGTGACACCATATATTTT.

The CDR3: CASSLDSGAGELFF. The CDR3, as DNA: TGTGCCAGCAGCTTAGACTCAGGCGCCGGGGAGCTGTTTTTT. V is TRBV11-3 and J is TRBJ2-2, with D unresolved. Germline V CDR1 and CDR2: SGHNT, YENEEA. CDR3 length: 14 amino acids. V was trimmed by 0 bases and J by 6 bases, leaving 8 bases between them.

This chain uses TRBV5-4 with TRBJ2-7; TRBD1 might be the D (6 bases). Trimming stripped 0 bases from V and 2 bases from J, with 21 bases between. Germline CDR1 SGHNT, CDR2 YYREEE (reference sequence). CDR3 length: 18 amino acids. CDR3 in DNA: TGTGCCAGCAGCTTGGTTGGGGTCAGGGGCCCCCTGACCTACGAGCAGTACTTC. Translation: CASSLVGVRGPLTYEQYF.

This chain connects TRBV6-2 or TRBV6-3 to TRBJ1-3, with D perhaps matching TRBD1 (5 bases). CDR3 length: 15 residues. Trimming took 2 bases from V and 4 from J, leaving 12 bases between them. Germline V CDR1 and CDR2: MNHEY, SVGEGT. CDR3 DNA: TGTGCCAGCAGTTACGGGGCAGGCTCCGGAAACACCATATATTTT. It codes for CASSYGAGSGNTIYF.